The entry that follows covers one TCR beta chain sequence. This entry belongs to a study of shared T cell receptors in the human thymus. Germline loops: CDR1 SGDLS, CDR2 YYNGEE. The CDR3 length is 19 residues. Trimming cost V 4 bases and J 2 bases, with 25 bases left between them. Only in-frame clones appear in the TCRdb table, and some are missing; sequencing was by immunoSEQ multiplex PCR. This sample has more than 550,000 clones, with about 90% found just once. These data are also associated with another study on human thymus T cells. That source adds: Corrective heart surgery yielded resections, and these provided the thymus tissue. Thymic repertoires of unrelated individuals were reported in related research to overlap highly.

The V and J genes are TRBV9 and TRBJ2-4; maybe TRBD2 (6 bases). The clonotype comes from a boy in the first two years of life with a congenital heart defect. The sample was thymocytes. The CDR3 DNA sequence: TGTGCCAGCAGCCCCAGGGATACAACATGGGAGGTGACCAAAAACATTCAGTACTTC. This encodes CASSPRDTTWEVTKNIQYF. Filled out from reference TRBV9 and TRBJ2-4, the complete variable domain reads DSGVTQTPKHLITATGQRVTLRCSPRSGDLSVYWYQQSLDQGLQFLIQYYNGEERAKGNILERFSAQQFPDLHSELNLSSLELGDSALYFCASSPRDTTWEVTKNIQYFGAGTRLSVL.